Here is one TCR beta chain with its context. Its antigen is currently unknown. Germline-derived CDR1 and CDR2 are GTSNPN and SVGIG (reference sequence). The CDR3 runs to 15 residues. V lost 3 bases and J lost 0, with 15 bases in between. The PCR contained 60 Vbeta and 13 Jbeta primers. TCRdb keeps only in-frame clones here, not all; method: immunoSEQ multiplex PCR. The sample comprises 57,000 or so clones, about 80% of which are singletons, and about 53% rests with the top ten. This specimen comes from a study of cytomegalovirus exposure and HLA in healthy donors. Whole-study findings and limits: TCR beta V- and J-gene trimming was later associated with a missense DCLRE1C variant.

The sequenced sample consisted of PBMCs. The chain employs TRBV30 and TRBJ2-7; D perhaps matches TRBD2 (5 bases). This clonotype was sampled from a man aged 50-60 years in good health and CMV-seropositive. CDR3 bases: TGTGCCTGGAGCGGACTGGCTATTACCTCCTACGAGCAGTACTTC. Protein product: CAWSGLAITSYEQYF. The whole variable domain, filled in from reference TRBV30 and TRBJ2-7, reads SQTIHQWPATLVQPVGSPLSLECTVEGTSNPNLYWYRQAAGRGLQLLFYSVGIGQISSEVPQNLSASRPQDRQFILSSKKLLLSDSGFYLCAWSGLAITSYEQYFGPGTRLTVT.